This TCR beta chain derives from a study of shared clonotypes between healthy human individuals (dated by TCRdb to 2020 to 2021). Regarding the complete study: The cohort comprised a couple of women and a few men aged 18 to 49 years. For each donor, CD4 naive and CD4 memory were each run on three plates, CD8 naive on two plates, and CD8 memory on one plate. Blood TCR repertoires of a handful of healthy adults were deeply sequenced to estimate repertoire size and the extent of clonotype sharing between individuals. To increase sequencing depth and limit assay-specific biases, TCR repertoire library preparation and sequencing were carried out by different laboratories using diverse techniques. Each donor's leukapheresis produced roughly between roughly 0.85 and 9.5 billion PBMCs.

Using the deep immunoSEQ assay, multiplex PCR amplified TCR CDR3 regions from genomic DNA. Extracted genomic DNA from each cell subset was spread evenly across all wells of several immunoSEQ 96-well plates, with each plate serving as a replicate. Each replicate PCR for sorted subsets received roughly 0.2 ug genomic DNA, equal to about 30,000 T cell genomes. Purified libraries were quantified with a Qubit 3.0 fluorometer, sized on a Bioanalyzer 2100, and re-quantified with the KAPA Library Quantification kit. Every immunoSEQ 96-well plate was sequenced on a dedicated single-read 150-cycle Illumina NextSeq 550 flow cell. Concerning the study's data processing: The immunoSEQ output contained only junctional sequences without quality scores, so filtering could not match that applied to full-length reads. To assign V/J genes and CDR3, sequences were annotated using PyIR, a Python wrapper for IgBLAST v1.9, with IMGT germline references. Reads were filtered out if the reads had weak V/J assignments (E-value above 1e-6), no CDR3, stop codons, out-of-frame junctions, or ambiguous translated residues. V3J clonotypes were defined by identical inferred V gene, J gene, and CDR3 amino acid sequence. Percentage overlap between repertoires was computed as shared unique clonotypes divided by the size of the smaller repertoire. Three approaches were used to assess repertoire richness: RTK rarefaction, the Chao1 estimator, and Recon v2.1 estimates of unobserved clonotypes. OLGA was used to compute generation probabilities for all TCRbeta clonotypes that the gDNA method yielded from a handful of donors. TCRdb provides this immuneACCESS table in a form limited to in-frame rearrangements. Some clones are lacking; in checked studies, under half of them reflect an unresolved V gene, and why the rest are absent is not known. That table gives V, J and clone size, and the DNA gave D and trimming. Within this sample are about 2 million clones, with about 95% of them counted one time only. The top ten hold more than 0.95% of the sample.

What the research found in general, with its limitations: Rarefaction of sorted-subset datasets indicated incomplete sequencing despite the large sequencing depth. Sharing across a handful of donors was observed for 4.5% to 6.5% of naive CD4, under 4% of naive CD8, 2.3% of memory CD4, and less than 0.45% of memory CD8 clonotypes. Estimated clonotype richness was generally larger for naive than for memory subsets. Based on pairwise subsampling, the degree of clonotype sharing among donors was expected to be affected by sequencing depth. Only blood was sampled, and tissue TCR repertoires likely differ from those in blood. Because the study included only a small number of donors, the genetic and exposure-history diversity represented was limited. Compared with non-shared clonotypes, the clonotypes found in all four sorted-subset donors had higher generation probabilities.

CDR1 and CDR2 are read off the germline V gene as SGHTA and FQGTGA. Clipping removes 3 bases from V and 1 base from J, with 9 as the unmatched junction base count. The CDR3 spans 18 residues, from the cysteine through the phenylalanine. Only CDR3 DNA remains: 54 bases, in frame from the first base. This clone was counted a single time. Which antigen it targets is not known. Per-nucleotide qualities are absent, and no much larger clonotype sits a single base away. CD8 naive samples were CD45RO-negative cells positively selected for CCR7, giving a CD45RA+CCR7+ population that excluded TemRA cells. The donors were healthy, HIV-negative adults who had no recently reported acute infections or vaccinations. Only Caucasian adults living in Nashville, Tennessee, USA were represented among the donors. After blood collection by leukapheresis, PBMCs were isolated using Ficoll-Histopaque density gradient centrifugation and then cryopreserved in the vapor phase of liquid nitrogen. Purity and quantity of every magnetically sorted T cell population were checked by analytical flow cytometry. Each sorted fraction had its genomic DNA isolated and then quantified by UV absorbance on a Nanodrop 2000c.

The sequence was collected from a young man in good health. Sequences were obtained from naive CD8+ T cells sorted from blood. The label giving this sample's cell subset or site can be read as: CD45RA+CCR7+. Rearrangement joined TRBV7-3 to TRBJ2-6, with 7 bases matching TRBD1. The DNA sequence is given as TGTGCCAGCAGCTTCTTGACAGGGTTGGAATCTGGGGCCAACGTCCTGACTTTC. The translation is CASSFLTGLESGANVLTF.